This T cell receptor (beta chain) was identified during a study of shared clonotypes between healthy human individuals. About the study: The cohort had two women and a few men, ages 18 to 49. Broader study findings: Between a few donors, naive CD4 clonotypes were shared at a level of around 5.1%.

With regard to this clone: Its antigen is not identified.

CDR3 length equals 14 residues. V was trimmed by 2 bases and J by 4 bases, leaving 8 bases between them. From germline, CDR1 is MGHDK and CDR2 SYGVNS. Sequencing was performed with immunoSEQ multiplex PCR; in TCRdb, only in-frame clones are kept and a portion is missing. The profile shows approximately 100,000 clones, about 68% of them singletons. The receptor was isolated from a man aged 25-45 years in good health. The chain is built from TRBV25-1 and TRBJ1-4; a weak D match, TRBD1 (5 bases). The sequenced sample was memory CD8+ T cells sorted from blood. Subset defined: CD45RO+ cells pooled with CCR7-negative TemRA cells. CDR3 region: CASSEQGYNEKLFF. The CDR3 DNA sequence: TGTGCCAGCAGTGAACAGGGATATAATGAAAAACTGTTTTTT.